What follows are 29 T cell receptor beta chains derived from one specimen sequenced in a study of regulatory T cells in long-lasting Graves disease. Arm-PCR with iRepertoire HTBI primers amplified the CDR3 regions for these TCR beta libraries. TCRdb reprocessed the multiplex PCR reads via MiXCR and lists one record per CDR3 protein. This sample has about 370,000 distinct CDR3 sequences, with around a sixth found just once. Time point defined: newly diagnosed GD, antithyroid drugs for less than 3 months. PBMCs provided the RNA from which the TCR library was made. The material sequenced was peripheral blood mononuclear cells (PBMCs), taken at new diagnosis, from a patient treated with antithyroid drugs. These receptors originate from a female donor with Graves disease.

This clonotype was picked up one time. V and J are TRBV5-1 and TRBJ2-4; TRBD2 aligns across 8 bases. The germline V gene has CDR1 SGHRS and CDR2 YFSETQ. The CDR3 has 16 amino acids. V shed 2 bases and J 3 bases; nucleotides not matched to a gene: 7. CDR3 protein: CASSFLRGADKNIQYF. CDR3 bases: TGCGCCAGCAGCTTTCTGCGGGGGGCCGACAAAAACATTCAGTACTTC.

Regarding this clonotype: A read error likely explains this, since a far larger clone differs by one base. The V and J genes are TRBV28 and TRBJ2-7; TRBD1 agrees at 7 bases. Looked up from germline, CDR1 is MDHEN and CDR2 is SYDVKM. With 6 bases clipped from V and 6 bases from J, the junction kept 8 bases outside the gene matches. This CDR3 is built from 13 residues. This CDR3 is CASSRYGQAEQYF. The CDR3 coding sequence is TGTGCCAGCAGCCGATACGGACAGGCCGAGCAGTACTTC. Full variable domain (outside the CDR3, taken from reference TRBV28 and TRBJ2-7): DVKVTQSSRYLVKRTGEKVFLECVQDMDHENMFWYRQDPGLGLRLIYFSYDVKMKEKGDIPEGYSVSREKKERFSLILESASTNQTSMYLCASSRYGQAEQYFGPGTRLTVT.

The rearrangement uses TRBV7-2 and TRBJ1-4; the match to TRBD1 covers 11 bases. Germline assignment: CDR1 SGHTA and CDR2 FQGNSA. This CDR3 spans 14 amino acids. V was clipped by 4 bases and J by 8 bases; unmatched bases: 3. This CDR3 reads CASSSGQGEEKLFF. The DNA of the CDR3 is TGTGCCAGCAGCTCGGGACAGGGGGAGGAAAAACTGTTTTTT.

This clonotype has at least ten counts. The V gene is TRBV12-3 or TRBV12-4, the J gene TRBJ2-7; D might be TRBD1 (5 bases). The CDR3 covers 14 residues. Trimming stripped 6 bases from V and 3 bases from J, with 15 bases between. The CDR3 here is CASSTGTLYYEQYF. The CDR3 nucleotides read TGTGCCAGCAGCACAGGAACCCTCTACTACGAGCAGTACTTC.

This clonotype showed up just a few times. This rearrangement joins TRBV12-3 or TRBV12-4 to TRBJ2-1; D is possibly TRBD1 (6 bases). The CDR3 is 15 amino acids. Trimming pared 4 bases from V and 9 bases from J, leaving 19 bases between. CDR3 nucleotide sequence: TGTGCCAGCAGTTATTTACAGGGCGCAGGAGCTGAGCAGTTCTTC. Its translation is CASSYLQGAGAEQFF.

This clonotype came up many times. The rearrangement links TRBV4-1 to TRBJ2-7; TRBD1 might be the D (7 bases). V was clipped by 1 base and J by 5 bases, with 15 bases between them. Germline CDR1 reads MGHRA; CDR2 reads YSYEKL. The CDR3 length is 15 residues. The CDR3 is CASSQAGQGGNEQYF. The CDR3 DNA reads as TGCGCCAGCAGCCAAGCTGGGCAGGGGGGAAACGAGCAGTACTTC.

Ten or more counts support this clonotype. V is TRBV12-3 or TRBV12-4 and J is TRBJ1-3, with no clear D. CDR3 length equals 13 residues. Deletions cut 2 bases from V and 6 bases from J, with 8 bases between. The CDR3, as DNA: TGTGCCAGCAGTTTAAACAGTCAAAACACCATATATTTT. Translated: CASSLNSQNTIYF.

The chain has TRBV29-1 and TRBJ2-3; TRBD2 aligns across 8 bases. J lost 7 bases, V lost 7 bases, and 13 bases had no gene match. The CDR3 has 14 residues. The V gene's germline CDR1 is SQVTM and CDR2 ANQGSEA. In nucleotides, the CDR3 is TGCAGCGAGCTCCGAGCGGGAGAGGGAAATACGCAGTATTTT. Its protein is CSELRAGEGNTQYF.

This chain uses TRBV20-1 with TRBJ1-6; 8 nucleotides match TRBD1. V shed 1 base, J shed 0 bases, and the junction held 14 bases outside the gene matches. Germline CDR1 and CDR2: DFQATT and SNEGSKA (reference sequence). The CDR3 is 20 amino acids. The CDR3 DNA sequence: TGCAGTGCTAGAGCCAATAGCGGGCAGGGGGCGGGCTCCTATAATTCACCCCTCCACTTT. Encoded protein: CSARANSGQGAGSYNSPLHF.

This clonotype was counted many times. The chain links TRBV27 to TRBJ2-5, with D unclear. The CDR3 loop spans 16 amino acids. The germline V gene has CDR1 MNHEY and CDR2 SMNVEV (reference sequence). Trimming pared 0 bases from V and 5 bases from J, leaving 16 bases between. The CDR3 DNA is TGTGCCAGCAGTTTATCGGGTGGTGGATCTGGGGAGACCCAGTACTTC. This gives the protein CASSLSGGGSGETQYF.

The sample holds many counts of this clonotype. This chain connects TRBV20-1 to TRBJ1-6, with D unclear. In germline, CDR1 is DFQATT, CDR2 SNEGSKA (reference sequence). The V and J ends lost 1 base and 10 bases respectively, with 8 bases between them. The CDR3 contains 12 residues. CDR3 residues: CSARAGRSPLHF. The CDR3 DNA follows: TGCAGTGCTAGAGCGGGTAGATCACCCCTCCACTTT.

This clonotype appeared many times. The chain couples TRBV2 to TRBJ2-3; 8 bases are a match to TRBD2. V shed 4 bases and J 0 bases; nucleotides not matched to a gene: 3. The CDR3 is 15 amino acids. Germline V gene lookup returns CDR1 SNHLY and CDR2 FYNNEI. The CDR3 nucleotides are TGTGCCAGCAGTGCCACTAGCGGCAGCACAGATACGCAGTATTTT. It specifies CASSATSGSTDTQYF.

This clonotype was seen at least ten times. The chain carries TRBV7-9 and TRBJ1-1, with TRBD1 matching over 8 bases. In germline, CDR1 is SEHNR, CDR2 FQNEAQ (reference sequence). The CDR3 totals 15 residues. J lost 4 bases, V lost 5 bases, and 9 bases had no gene match. CDR3 sequence (DNA): TGTGCCAGCAGCCCGGGACAGGCCATCGGCACTGAAGCTTTCTTT. This sequence encodes CASSPGQAIGTEAFF.

The chain has TRBV2 and TRBJ2-3; D is uncertain. V was pared by 3 bases and J by 5 bases, with 9 bases between. This CDR3 contains 13 residues. CDR1 SNHLY and CDR2 FYNNEI come from the germline V gene. CDR3 in DNA: TGTGCCAGCAGTGAGGGGTTACGAGATACGCAGTATTTT. Translating gives CASSEGLRDTQYF.

This clonotype was counted ten times or more. The V and J genes are TRBV19 and TRBJ2-5; 10 bases map to TRBD2. Germline-derived CDR1 and CDR2 are LNHDA and SQIVND (reference sequence). The CDR3 runs to 17 residues. J lost 3 bases, V lost 3 bases, and 10 bases had no gene match. CDR3: CASSINSALAGEETQYF. The DNA of the CDR3 is TGTGCCAGTAGTATTAACTCCGCTCTAGCGGGAGAAGAGACCCAGTACTTC.

This clonotype occurred a few times. At one end, the junction sequence differs from germline, possibly due to a read error. The J gene is TRBJ2-2, the V gene TRBV2; the match to TRBD1 covers 7 bases. The CDR3 is 16 residues long. Looked up from germline, CDR1 is SNHLY and CDR2 is FYNNEI. The CDR3 region is CASCDRVFLNTGELFF. CDR3 DNA: TGTGCCAGCTGTGACAGGGTCTTTCTAAACACCGGGGAGCTGTTTTTT. Filled out from reference TRBV2 and TRBJ2-2, the complete variable domain reads EPEVTQTPSHQVTQMGQEVILRCVPISNHLYFYWYRQILGQKVEFLVSFYNNEISEKSEIFDDQFSVERPDGSNFTLKIRSTKLEDSAMYFCASCDRVFLNTGELFFGEGSRLTVL.

This clonotype was detected many times. The chain links TRBV28 to TRBJ2-7, with TRBD1 identical over 10 bases. Losses at the gene ends were 5 bases for V and 5 bases for J; bases not matched to a gene: 9. The CDR3 length is 15 residues. Germline CDR1 MDHEN, CDR2 SYDVKM. CDR3 region: CASSPTDRGRDEQYF. The CDR3 coding sequence is TGTGCCAGCAGTCCCACTGACAGGGGGCGCGACGAGCAGTACTTC.

The table lists this clonotype with many counts. J is TRBJ2-3 and V is TRBV6-2 or TRBV6-3; no definite D call. The CDR3 spans 13 residues. Trimming stripped 5 bases from V and 1 base from J, with 7 bases between. CDR1 is MNHEY and CDR2 is SVGEGT in the germline V gene. The CDR3 loop is CASSRGGTDTQYF. Written as DNA, the CDR3 is TGTGCCAGCAGTCGTGGAGGCACAGATACGCAGTATTTT.

In its sample, this clonotype was seen many times. The V and J genes are TRBV28 and TRBJ2-3, with TRBD2 matching over 11 bases. J lost 7 bases, V lost 7 bases, and 10 bases had no gene match. The CDR3 covers 15 residues. Germline V gives CDR1 MDHEN, CDR2 SYDVKM. CDR3 residues: CASKFGLAGGNTQYF. CDR3 DNA sequence: TGTGCCAGCAAATTTGGCCTAGCGGGAGGAAATACGCAGTATTTT.

This clonotype was detected ten times or more. The chain couples TRBV28 to TRBJ1-1; the D gene is possibly TRBD1 (6 bases). The germline CDR1 and CDR2 sequences are MDHEN and SYDVKM. The CDR3 has 12 amino acids. Trimming pared 5 bases from V and 5 bases from J, leaving 9 bases between. The chain's CDR3 is CASSTGRTEAFF. CDR3 bases: TGTGCCAGCAGTACAGGGCGTACTGAAGCTTTCTTT.

This clonotype was recorded many times. The gene calls are TRBV6-2 or TRBV6-3 and TRBJ2-1; D gene unclear. V lost 5 bases and J lost 0, with 11 bases in between. The germline V gene has CDR1 MNHEY and CDR2 SVGEGT. This CDR3 spans 15 amino acids. This chain's CDR3 is CASSEEAGSYNEQFF. The DNA of the CDR3 is TGTGCCAGCAGTGAAGAGGCAGGCTCCTACAATGAGCAGTTCTTC.

This clonotype was seen ten or more times. The rearrangement joins TRBV7-6 to TRBJ2-2; TRBD1 agrees at 7 bases. This CDR3 is 17 amino acids long. Germline V gene data show CDR1 as SGHVS and CDR2 as FNYEAQ. After removal of 3 bases from V and 6 bases from J, the junction contained 13 bases not matched to a gene. DNA of the CDR3: TGTGCCAGCAGCTTGGGGACAGTTGAGGTTTCGGCCGGGGAGCTGTTTTTT. Translated: CASSLGTVEVSAGELFF. Complete variable domain (other parts from reference TRBV7-6 and TRBJ2-2): GAGVSQSPRYKVTKRGQDVALRCDPISGHVSLYWYRQALGQGPEFLTYFNYEAQQDKSGLPNDRFSAERPEGSISTLTIQRTEQRDSAMYRCASSLGTVEVSAGELFFGEGSRLTVL.

This clonotype appeared many times. The chain joins TRBV6-1 to TRBJ2-3; no firm D call. Germline V gives CDR1 MNHNS, CDR2 SASEGT. The CDR3 covers 12 residues. Between the trimmed V and J ends, which lost 6 bases and 8 bases, there was a span of 12 bases. For the CDR3, the DNA is TGTGCCAGCAGCGCCACTTGGGGTACGCAGTATTTT. Translating it yields CASSATWGTQYF.

This clonotype was found many times. The chain links TRBV6-5 to TRBJ2-3; D ambiguous. The CDR3 has 16 residues. V lost 0 bases to trimming and J lost 2 bases, with 12 bases between them. Germline V CDR1 and CDR2: MNHEY, SVGAGI. The CDR3 DNA is TGTGCCAGCAGTTACTCTCCTACGGGTCCCACAGATACGCAGTATTTT. Its protein is CASSYSPTGPTDTQYF.

This clonotype has a count of ten or more. This chain uses TRBV7-3 with TRBJ2-1; TRBD2 aligns across 8 bases. The length of the CDR3 is 16 residues. Germline-derived CDR1 and CDR2 are SGHTA and FQGTGA. The junction had 9 bases not matched to a gene; V was cut back by 1 base and J by 7 bases. As DNA, the CDR3 is TGTGCCAGCAGCTTAAGCCCAGCGGGAGCTGGAAATGAGCAGTTCTTC. It encodes CASSLSPAGAGNEQFF.

This clonotype was seen a few times. The V call is TRBV20-1, the J call TRBJ1-5; D is ambiguous. CDR3 length: 12 residues. Trimming left V 6 bases short and J 5 bases short, with 11 bases between. Per the germline V gene, CDR1 is DFQATT and CDR2 is SNEGSKA (reference sequence). CDR3 sequence (DNA): TGCAGTGCCCTGTCCAGAGATCAGCCCCAGCATTTT. Translating gives CSALSRDQPQHF.

This clonotype was seen many times. The rearrangement uses TRBV28 and TRBJ1-2, with D perhaps TRBD1 (6 bases). Looked up from germline, CDR1 is MDHEN and CDR2 is SYDVKM. CDR3 length equals 12 residues. V was trimmed by 5 bases and J by 8 bases, leaving 12 bases between them. The CDR3 is CASSARGEGYTF. CDR3 nucleotide sequence: TGTGCCAGCAGTGCAAGGGGGGAAGGCTACACCTTC.

This clonotype has ten or more counts. V is TRBV12-3 or TRBV12-4 and J is TRBJ1-2; 8 bases match TRBD1. Trimming took 6 bases from V and 7 from J; bases not matched to a gene: 1. This CDR3 spans 11 amino acids. The CDR3 loop reads CASRDRGGYTF. The CDR3 nucleotides read TGTGCCAGCAGAGACAGGGGTGGCTACACCTTC.

This clonotype was seen repeatedly, ten times or more. The rearrangement uses TRBV27 and TRBJ2-3; 7 bases line up with TRBD2. After removal of 1 base from V and 5 bases from J, the junction contained 12 bases not matched to a gene. The CDR3 runs to 17 residues. CDR1 and CDR2 from the germline V gene are MNHEY and SMNVEV (reference sequence). CDR3 sequence (DNA): TGTGCCAGCAGTTTATTATCGGTCGGGGGGTTCAAAGATACGCAGTATTTT. Protein: CASSLLSVGGFKDTQYF.